This TCR beta chain was obtained from a study of blood T cell repertoires in COVID-19 (dated by TCRdb to about 2020). The study in broad terms: The collaborator samples originated in the United States, Italy and Spain and spanned the acute and convalescent phases of COVID-19. The material from the prospective study consisted of cDNA or gDNA derived from T cells, B-cell-depleted T cells, or PBMCs. The dataset comprised deeply sampled blood TCRbeta repertoires from subjects exposed to, actively infected with, or recovered from COVID-19. The repertoires were made available in a free public database intended to serve as a resource for research on the immune response to SARS-CoV-2. Samples were obtained from the ongoing ImmuneRACE study (first 160 participants) and from 1,254 subjects provided by 6 global collaborators. Sample metadata almost always included a de-identified subject ID, COVID-19 status, age in years and sex. HLA class I and class II types, where available, came from metadata supplied by the sample provider rather than from assay-based typing. Overall study results and their limits: The quantity of clinical and demographic metadata differed by source and by participant and was supplied without curation.

The CDR3 numbers 14 residues from cysteine through phenylalanine. CDR3 DNA is the only sequence kept; it has 42 bases, read in frame from the first base. V is shortened by 5 bases, J by 2 bases, and the region joining them spans 10 bases. CDR1 and CDR2 were assigned from the germline V gene as MDHEN and SYDVKM. The collaborating institutions used their own protocols to collect whole blood in K2EDTA tubes. For TCRbeta analysis, collaborators shipped samples as frozen whole blood, isolated PBMCs, or DNA extracted from either of those sample types. TCRbeta CDR3 regions were amplified from genomic DNA using the immunoSEQ Assay, a bias-controlled multiplex PCR. The published analysis was carried out like this. Within the assay, amplification of reference gene primers was used to estimate how many nucleated cells each sample contained. To quantify the absolute abundance of each unique TCRbeta CDR3 rearrangement, sequence reads were collapsed and filtered. For each sample, productive Simpson clonality was calculated as the square root of Simpson's diversity index across productive rearrangements. TCRdb mirrors the immuneACCESS table, restricted to in-frame sequences. Some clones are absent from its copies; in checked studies, under half trace to an unresolved V gene, and the reason for the others is unknown. V, J and clone size were drawn from that table, and D and trimming were deduced from the DNA. Recorded for this sample are fewer than 40,000 clones; 89% of them occurred a single time. Clones ranked in the top ten supply approximately 30% of the sample.

About this clone: Its cognate antigen has yet to be identified. Base qualities are not at hand, and no much larger clone is one base apart.

Sequenced sample: peripheral blood. The TCR was taken from a man at least 80 years old with acute or convalescent COVID-19. Recombination joined TRBV28 with TRBJ1-5; no D gene is confidently identified. The bases are TGTGCCAGCAGTCCTCTGGCTGGCAATCAGCCCCAGCATTTT. Its protein product is CASSPLAGNQPQHF.